The clone carrying this T cell receptor beta chain appeared many times. This CDR3 has 13 amino acids. Germline V gene data show CDR1 as MNHEY and CDR2 as SVGEGT. Trimming removed 2 bases at V and 5 bases at J, with 9 bases between. As the template, RNA transcripts were used to amplify TCR beta CDR3 regions. A first-round RT-PCR used HTBI primers, followed by a second-round multiplex PCR. MiXCR, applied by TCRdb to the multiplex PCR reads, yields one record per CDR3 protein. The table shows 400,000 to 450,000 distinct CDR3 sequences, with roughly 20% occurring only once. The source of the sample is a study of Graves' ophthalmopathy and Graves' hyperthyroidism.

This sequence originates from a young woman with stable Graves' hyperthyroidism. V and J are TRBV6-2 or TRBV6-3 and TRBJ1-1; no firm D call. The sample consisted of peripheral blood. The CDR3 DNA sequence: TGTGCCAGCAGTTACGAGTCGGGTACTGAAGCTTTCTTT. Protein sequence: CASSYESGTEAFF.